This T cell receptor (beta chain) originates from a study of human T cells and chemical hapten exposure. Study background: For sensitization, 2% DPC was applied to a 2 cm by 2 cm patch of upper inner arm skin.

Germline V gene lookup returns CDR1 MNHNY and CDR2 SVGAGI (reference sequence). The length of the CDR3 is 11 residues. V lost 2 bases and J 10 bases, leaving 8 bases between the germline ends. Time point in this sample: patch test 3, about 24 weeks after DPC sensitization. Treatment: therapeutic diphenylcyclopropenone sensitization with weekly scalp DPC. Total RNA extraction was carried out from unfractionated whole blood. For this clonotype: Its antigen is unidentified.

TCRdb used MiXCR to reprocess the RACE reads, holding one entry per CDR3 protein. The data contain more than 100,000 distinct CDR3 sequences, approximately 10% of them singletons. Whole-study findings and limits: There was a positive correlation between PT1 expanded TCR counts and patch test score.

Here the sequenced sample was whole blood, taken in connection with sensitization to the hapten diphenylcyclopropenone (DPC). The receptor's source is a woman between 50 and 59 years old with alopecia areata. Some clones in this sample may be carry-over from other donors' samples. V gene TRBV6-6 combines with J gene TRBJ1-1; D is undetermined. The CDR3 spells CASSYRLPAFF. The CDR3 DNA reads TGTGCCAGCAGTTACCGACTTCCAGCTTTCTTT.